The sequence of this T cell receptor (beta chain) was determined in a study of T cell changes during pregnancy in multiple sclerosis. TCRdb's table, derived via immunoSEQ multiplex PCR, lists solely in-frame clones and lacks some. The sample includes about 100,000 clones, around 92% of them seen just once. V lost 6 bases and J 6 bases, leaving 12 bases between the germline ends. This CDR3 is built from 13 residues. The V gene's germline CDR1 is MDHEN and CDR2 SYDVKM. The TCR was taken from a female donor with multiple sclerosis, enrolled in a pregnancy study. Sequences were derived from peripheral blood, sampled after pregnancy. This chain uses TRBV28 with TRBJ1-5; D is unresolved. CDR3 DNA: TGTGCCAGCAGCCGAGACTCAGTTCAGCCCCAGCATTTT. It specifies CASSRDSVQPQHF.